This TCR beta chain originates from a study of blood T cell repertoires in COVID-19. From germline, CDR1 is MNHEY and CDR2 SMNVEV (reference sequence). CDR3 size: 12 residues. Trimming pared 8 bases from V and 7 bases from J, leaving 12 bases between. TCRdb's table, derived via immunoSEQ multiplex PCR, lists solely in-frame clones and lacks some. Altogether around 200,000 clones are present, around nine tenths being singletons, with the ten largest covering about 3%. The receptor was derived from a man aged 35 to 55 with active or convalescent COVID-19. The chain recombines TRBV27 with TRBJ1-5, with D tentatively TRBD1 (5 bases). Sequences were obtained from peripheral blood. The CDR3 sequence is CASGKGHQPQHF. CDR3 sequence (DNA): TGTGCCAGCGGTAAAGGACACCAGCCCCAGCATTTT.